The sequence of this TCR beta chain was determined in a study of regulatory T cells in long-lasting Graves disease. For TCR beta, libraries came from iRepertoire HTBI primers and Arm-PCR of CDR3 regions. TCRdb redid the calling of the multiplex PCR reads with MiXCR, one entry per CDR3 protein. Among roughly 560,000 distinct CDR3 sequences, about 16% were seen once, and the ten largest hold around 25%. This clonotype was seen ten or more times. Sample time point: newly diagnosed GD, antithyroid drugs for less than 3 months. Isolated PBMC RNA provided the starting material for the TCR library. This same sample was also part of a study on T cells in Graves' hyperthyroidism and ophthalmopathy.

The sample here was peripheral blood mononuclear cells (PBMCs), taken at new diagnosis, from a patient treated with antithyroid drugs. The TCR originated in a woman in her forties or fifties with Graves disease.

The CDR3 DNA reads as TGTGCCAGCAGCTTAGTCGAACTAGCGGGGGGATATGAGCAGTTCTTC. It codes for CASSLVELAGGYEQFF. V gene TRBV11-3 combines with J gene TRBJ2-1; 12 nucleotides agree with TRBD2. The V and J ends lost 1 base and 8 bases, in that order; junction bases with no gene match: 6. The CDR3 totals 16 residues. The germline V gene encodes CDR1 SGHNT and CDR2 YENEEA.